The 30 T cell receptor beta chains listed next were all sequenced from one sample in a study of T cells in Graves' hyperthyroidism and ophthalmopathy. The source material, RNA transcripts, was used to amplify TCR beta CDR3 regions. Carried out on the TCR CDR3, a first-round RT-PCR used the HTBI primer set. Each CDR3 protein is one row after TCRdb ran MiXCR on the multiplex PCR reads. The data hold 220,000 or so distinct CDR3 sequences, with about 15% observed a single time. Sequenced: blood. The origin of the receptors is a woman under 30 with Graves' ophthalmopathy.

In its sample, this clonotype was seen many times. The rearrangement joins TRBV27 to TRBJ2-1; 9 nucleotides agree with TRBD2. From germline, CDR1 is MNHEY and CDR2 SMNVEV (reference sequence). The CDR3 is 18 residues long. V shed 6 bases, J shed 2 bases, and the junction held 14 bases outside the gene matches. The CDR3 is CASRMGRRGGITYNEQFF. The CDR3 nucleotides read TGTGCCAGCAGGATGGGACGGCGGGGGGGCATCACCTACAATGAGCAGTTCTTC.

This clonotype was recorded many times. V usage is TRBV7-2 and J usage is TRBJ1-5; 9 bases are shared with TRBD1. CDR1 is SGHTA, CDR2 FQGNSA, per germline. The CDR3 runs to 15 residues. The V segment lost 6 bases and the J segment 3 bases; nucleotides outside the gene matches: 6. CDR3 nucleotides: TGTGCCAGCAGTAGAAGGGACAGGGTCAATCAGCCCCAGCATTTT. It codes for CASSRRDRVNQPQHF.

On this clonotype itself: Since a much larger clone is just one base distant, this may be a read error. The chain recombines TRBV11-3 with TRBJ2-2; 11 nucleotides align to TRBD2. Looked up from germline, CDR1 is SGHNT and CDR2 is YENEEA. CDR3 size: 16 residues. CDR3 DNA sequence: TGTGTCAGCAGCCTCACTAGCGGGAGCGACACCGGGGAGCTGTTTTTT. Its protein product is CVSSLTSGSDTGELFF.

V gene TRBV2 combines with J gene TRBJ2-2; tentative D call: TRBD2 (6 bases). The V end was cut by 3 bases, the J end by 6 bases, with 17 bases between. The CDR3 is 16 residues long. The germline CDR1 and CDR2 sequences are SNHLY and FYNNEI. The CDR3 spells CASSDRRAAVAGELFF. The CDR3 nucleotides are TGTGCCAGCAGTGATAGGAGGGCAGCGGTCGCCGGGGAGCTGTTTTTT.

This clonotype showed up many times. J is TRBJ2-3 and V is TRBV19; unclear D gene. Germline V gene data show CDR1 as LNHDA and CDR2 as SQIVND (reference sequence). The CDR3 has 14 amino acids. V gave up 2 bases and J gave up 2 bases, with 8 bases separating them. CDR3 nucleotides: TGTGCCAGTAGTATAAGGACGACCACAGATACGCAGTATTTT. This encodes CASSIRTTTDTQYF.

Points on this clonotype: This could be a read error, since a much larger clone is one nucleotide away. DNA for the CDR3: TGTGCTAGTGGTTTAGGGGGGCCTACGCAGTATTTT. The encoded protein is CASGLGGPTQYF. The V and J genes are TRBV12-5 and TRBJ2-3; TRBD1 or TRBD2 may be the D gene (6 bases each). The CDR3 length is 12 residues. Between the trimmed V and J ends, which lost 3 bases and 8 bases, there was a span of 9 bases. Germline V gives CDR1 LGHNT, CDR2 FRNRAP.

Ten or more counts support this clonotype. The chain uses TRBV7-9 and TRBJ1-1; 7 bases agree with TRBD1. Germline CDR1 and CDR2: SEHNR and FQNEAQ (reference sequence). V gave up 5 bases and J gave up 4 bases; unmatched junction bases: 13. The CDR3 covers 16 residues. The CDR3 DNA reads as TGTGCCAGCAGCAAGGGGACAGTTGATATACCCACTGAAGCTTTCTTT. As protein: CASSKGTVDIPTEAFF. The entire variable domain, with the rest obtained from reference TRBV7-9 and TRBJ1-1, is as follows: DTGVSQNPRHKITKRGQNVTFRCDPISEHNRLYWYRQTLGQGPEFLTYFQNEAQLEKSRLLSDRFSAERPKGSFSTLEIQRTEQGDSAMYLCASSKGTVDIPTEAFFGQGTRLTVV.

This clonotype was detected ten times or more. The chain has TRBV28 and TRBJ2-3; the match to TRBD2 covers 11 bases. V shed 5 bases and J 2 bases; nucleotides not matched to a gene: 9. This CDR3 is built from 17 residues. From germline, CDR1 is MDHEN and CDR2 SYDVKM. The CDR3 loop is CASSPQGLADTTDTQYF. CDR3 in DNA: TGTGCCAGCAGTCCCCAGGGACTAGCGGACACCACAGATACGCAGTATTTT.

This clonotype was counted ten times or more. The chain is built from TRBV13 and TRBJ2-3; the D gene could be TRBD1 or TRBD2 (5 bases each). CDR1 is PRHDT and CDR2 is FYEKMQ in the germline V gene (reference sequence). V lost 0 bases to trimming and J lost 1 base, with 20 bases between them. The length of the CDR3 is 19 residues. In DNA, the CDR3 is TGTGCCAGCAGCTTAGGGGGGGAGTCATACTACTTACGCACAGATACGCAGTATTTT. Amino acid sequence: CASSLGGESYYLRTDTQYF.

This clonotype was recorded at least ten times. This chain uses TRBV7-9 with TRBJ2-1; maybe TRBD1 (5 bases). V lost 5 bases, J lost 0 bases, and 17 bases lay in between. Germline values: CDR1 SEHNR, CDR2 FQNEAQ (reference sequence). CDR3 length equals 17 residues. CDR3 residues: CASSPAAQGLSYNEQFF. CDR3 DNA sequence: TGTGCCAGCAGCCCCGCAGCCCAGGGCCTCTCCTACAATGAGCAGTTCTTC.

This clonotype was picked up many times. V is TRBV19 and J is TRBJ1-2; 7 nucleotides match TRBD1. Germline trimming cut 3 bases from V and 2 bases from J; bases unmatched to any gene: 6. From germline, CDR1 is LNHDA and CDR2 SQIVND (reference sequence). The CDR3 length is 15 residues. This chain's CDR3 is CASSMRDSSNYGYTF. For the CDR3, the DNA is TGTGCCAGTAGTATGAGGGACAGTTCAAACTATGGCTACACCTTC.

This clonotype was seen ten or more times. The chain couples TRBV12-3 or TRBV12-4 to TRBJ2-1; a possible D gene is TRBD2 (5 bases). Trimming took 5 bases from V and 3 from J, leaving 20 bases between them. CDR3 size: 17 residues. This chain's CDR3 is CASSPRRGSLRYNEQFF. In nucleotides, the CDR3 is TGTGCCAGCAGTCCCCGGCGCGGGTCCCTTCGCTACAATGAGCAGTTCTTC.

This clonotype was seen ten or more times. The V gene is TRBV28, the J gene TRBJ1-1; D is unresolved. Germline V CDR1 and CDR2: MDHEN, SYDVKM. This CDR3 is built from 14 residues. V lost 7 bases, J lost 1 base, and 13 bases lay in between. The CDR3 DNA reads TGTGCCAGCATGTATACCCGTCAGAACACTGAAGCTTTCTTT. Its protein is CASMYTRQNTEAFF.

This clonotype was found many times. This chain joins TRBV9 and TRBJ1-1; maybe TRBD1 (5 bases). Trimming removed 0 bases at V and 0 bases at J, with 9 bases between. The V gene's germline CDR1 is SGDLS and CDR2 YYNGEE. This CDR3 region has 15 residues. CDR3 amino acids: CASSVDPTVNTEAFF. The DNA for the CDR3 is TGTGCCAGCAGCGTAGACCCGACAGTGAACACTGAAGCTTTCTTT.

On this clonotype: A much larger clone differs from this one at a single base, so this may be a read error. V gene TRBV6-1 combines with J gene TRBJ2-1, with D maybe TRBD1 (5 bases). The J call could be wrong; TRBJ2-7 is a better fit for the DNA end. The CDR3 sequence is 13 residues long. Germline V gene sequence: CDR1 MNHNS, CDR2 SASEGT. The CDR3 DNA follows: TGTGCCAGTTATTTCAGGGCCTACAATGAGCAGTACTTC. This encodes CASYFRAYNEQYF.

This clonotype has a count of ten or more. The CDR3 DNA reads TGTGCCAGCAGCTTAGATAGAGGTGGGGCAGACCCTAGGAACGAGCAGTACTTC. It yields the protein CASSLDRGGADPRNEQYF. The genes are TRBV11-3 and TRBJ2-7; possible D gene TRBD1, 5 bases. Trimming shortened V by 0 bases and J by 5 bases, and 23 bases separated the two germline ends. CDR3 length: 18 amino acids. The V gene's germline CDR1 is SGHNT and CDR2 YENEEA.

This clonotype was detected many times. This chain links TRBV3-1 with TRBJ2-5, with 12 bases matching TRBD2. Germline V gene lookup returns CDR1 LGHDT and CDR2 YNNKEL (reference sequence). The CDR3 loop spans 15 amino acids. The junction had 2 bases not matched to a gene; V was cut back by 1 base and J by 5 bases. CDR3: CASSQASGGAETQYF. The CDR3 DNA follows: TGTGCCAGCAGCCAAGCTAGCGGGGGGGCGGAGACCCAGTACTTC.

V usage is TRBV11-2 and J usage is TRBJ2-7; 11 nucleotides agree with TRBD2. The CDR3 runs to 15 residues. From germline, CDR1 is SGHAT and CDR2 FQNNGV. The trim removed 5 bases at V and 0 bases at J, leaving 3 bases unmatched. CDR3 region: CASSQTSGVSYEQYF. In nucleotides, the CDR3 is TGTGCCAGCAGCCAGACTAGCGGGGTCTCCTACGAGCAGTACTTC.

This clonotype was detected many times. The chain uses TRBV6-2 or TRBV6-3 and TRBJ1-5; perhaps TRBD1 as D (6 bases). Deletions cut 6 bases from V and 3 bases from J, with 12 bases between. The CDR3 runs to 14 residues. Germline V lookup: CDR1 MNHEY, CDR2 SVGEGT. The chain's CDR3 is CASRDTGYNQPQHF. CDR3 bases: TGTGCCAGCAGAGATACAGGGTACAATCAGCCCCAGCATTTT.

This clonotype was seen many times. A much larger clone is a single base away; this may be a read error. The genes are TRBV20-1 and TRBJ1-1, with 8 nucleotides matching TRBD1. In germline, CDR1 is DFQATT, CDR2 SNEGSKA (reference sequence). The CDR3 loop spans 13 amino acids. V shed 5 bases and J 4 bases; nucleotides not matched to a gene: 6. CDR3 in DNA: TGCAGTGCTCTCAGGGGGCCAAGCACTGAAGCTTTCTTT. It is translated as CSALRGPSTEAFF.

This clonotype was seen only once. V usage is TRBV28 and J usage is TRBJ1-1; TRBD1 might be the D (5 bases). Deletions cut 5 bases from V and 7 bases from J, with 20 bases between. Germline V gene lookup returns CDR1 MDHEN and CDR2 SYDVKM. The CDR3 totals 15 residues. In nucleotides, the CDR3 is TGTGCCAGCAGTCTTGAGCAGGGAGGTTGGAATGAAGCTTTCTTT. Amino acid sequence: CASSLEQGGWNEAFF.

This clonotype was counted between two and nine times. CDR3 region: CASSDTGMLSNQPQHF. CDR3 nucleotides: TGTGCCAGCAGTGATACAGGGATGCTCAGCAATCAGCCCCAGCATTTT. The chain couples TRBV6-1 to TRBJ1-5, with a possible D match to TRBD1 (6 bases). CDR1 MNHNS and CDR2 SASEGT come from the germline V gene. V lost 3 bases and J 1 base, leaving 13 bases between the germline ends. The CDR3 has 16 residues.

This clonotype has more than one count but fewer than ten. The rearrangement links TRBV7-3 to TRBJ2-5; 9 bases line up with TRBD2. With V trimmed by 5 bases and J by 5 bases, 9 bases remained unmatched. This CDR3 spans 15 amino acids. Per the germline V gene, CDR1 is SGHTA and CDR2 is FQGTGA. This chain's CDR3 is CASSQGGRAGETQYF. The CDR3, as DNA: TGTGCCAGCAGCCAGGGCGGGAGGGCCGGGGAGACCCAGTACTTC. The complete variable domain, with remaining parts taken from reference TRBV7-3 and TRBJ2-5, reads GAGVSQTPSNKVTEKGKYVELRCDPISGHTALYWYRQSLGQGPEFLIYFQGTGAADDSGLPNDRFFAVRPEGSVSTLKIQRTERGDSAVYLCASSQGGRAGETQYFGPGTRLLVL.

The gene calls are TRBV19 and TRBJ2-3, with D uncertain. V dropped 9 bases and J dropped 2 bases, with 12 bases sitting between them. Germline lookup yields CDR1 LNHDA and CDR2 SQIVND (reference sequence). The CDR3 length is 13 residues. CDR3 residues: CASAARHTDTQYF. The CDR3 region has the DNA TGTGCCAGCGCCGCGCGTCACACAGATACGCAGTATTTT.

The rearrangement uses TRBV7-6 and TRBJ1-2, with D maybe TRBD1 (5 bases). The CDR3 has 15 amino acids. Germline assignment: CDR1 SGHVS and CDR2 FNYEAQ. Trimming shortened V by 4 bases and J by 0 bases, and 12 bases separated the two germline ends. CDR3 coding DNA: TGTGCCAGCAGCTGGGGGGGGGGGGCTAACTATGGCTACACCTTC. As protein: CASSWGGGANYGYTF.

This clonotype was detected ten times or more. The V gene is TRBV2, the J gene TRBJ1-5; D is uncertain. V lost 0 bases and J lost 6, with 9 bases in between. This CDR3 spans 14 amino acids. Germline V gene lookup returns CDR1 SNHLY and CDR2 FYNNEI. CDR3 in amino acids: CASSEARSGQPQHF. For the CDR3, the DNA is TGTGCCAGCAGTGAAGCGCGATCGGGTCAGCCCCAGCATTTT.

Many counts were recorded for this clonotype. V usage is TRBV28 and J usage is TRBJ1-2, with D unclear. CDR3 size: 15 residues. Germline V gene lookup returns CDR1 MDHEN and CDR2 SYDVKM. Trimming took off 6 bases at V and 1 base at J, with 15 bases between the two ends. The CDR3 loop is CASRAKDWVNYGYTF. CDR3 nucleotides: TGTGCCAGCAGGGCTAAGGACTGGGTTAACTATGGCTACACCTTC.

This clonotype was detected ten times or more. This sequence joins TRBV6-1 and TRBJ2-1, with D unclear. V was clipped by 2 bases and J by 6 bases, with 8 bases between them. Looked up from germline, CDR1 is MNHNS and CDR2 is SASEGT. This CDR3 has 13 amino acids. CDR3: CASSERFVNEQFF. The DNA for the CDR3 is TGTGCCAGCAGTGAACGGTTTGTCAATGAGCAGTTCTTC.

This clonotype has only a few counts. The rearrangement links TRBV24-1 to TRBJ1-5, with D possibly TRBD1 on 5 matching bases. CDR3 length equals 12 residues. Looked up from germline, CDR1 is KGHDR and CDR2 is SFDVKD. The germline V and J ends were trimmed by 1 base and 9 bases, with 6 bases remaining between them. The CDR3 DNA reads TGTGCCACCAGTGATTTTAGGGGGCCCCAGCATTTT. Translation gives CATSDFRGPQHF.

This clonotype was picked up many times. The chain uses TRBV7-2 and TRBJ2-7; 7 bases agree with TRBD2. The CDR3 has 14 residues. Germline CDR1 and CDR2: SGHTA and FQGNSA. The J segment lost 4 bases and the V segment lost 0 bases, leaving 3 bases of the junction unmatched. The CDR3 coding sequence is TGTGCCAGCAGCTTAGCCGGGAGGATTTACGAGCAGTACTTC. Amino acids: CASSLAGRIYEQYF. The whole variable domain, filled in from reference TRBV7-2 and TRBJ2-7, reads GAGVSQSPSNKVTEKGKDVELRCDPISGHTALYWYRQSLGQGLEFLIYFQGNSAPDKSGLPSDRFSAERTGGSVSTLTIQRTQQEDSAVYLCASSLAGRIYEQYFGPGTRLTVT.